This TCR beta chain was recovered during a study of blood T cell repertoires in COVID-19. Study-level background: Acute and convalescent COVID-19 samples came from the United States, Italy and Spain. In each case, the material was cDNA or gDNA derived from T cells, B-cell-depleted T cells, or PBMCs.

V lost 6 bases and J lost 4, with 6 bases in between. The CDR3 is 11 amino acids. As for this clone: Other DNA sequences in the same sample also yield this CDR3.

Source study methods: Cell counts per sample came from amplifying reference gene primers. TCRdb's table, derived via immunoSEQ multiplex PCR, lists solely in-frame clones and lacks some. Clone size and V and J calls were adopted from that table, with D and trimming inferred from the DNA. This table holds tens of thousands of clones, 65% to 90% found once. The V and J genes are TRBV12-3 or TRBV12-4 and TRBJ2-5, with D unresolved. Sequenced sample: peripheral blood. The clonotype comes from a woman aged 55 to 70 with acute or convalescent COVID-19. Here the CDR3 DNA reads TGTGCCAGCAGCTTGAGAGAGACCCAGTACTTC. Encoded protein: CASSLRETQYF.